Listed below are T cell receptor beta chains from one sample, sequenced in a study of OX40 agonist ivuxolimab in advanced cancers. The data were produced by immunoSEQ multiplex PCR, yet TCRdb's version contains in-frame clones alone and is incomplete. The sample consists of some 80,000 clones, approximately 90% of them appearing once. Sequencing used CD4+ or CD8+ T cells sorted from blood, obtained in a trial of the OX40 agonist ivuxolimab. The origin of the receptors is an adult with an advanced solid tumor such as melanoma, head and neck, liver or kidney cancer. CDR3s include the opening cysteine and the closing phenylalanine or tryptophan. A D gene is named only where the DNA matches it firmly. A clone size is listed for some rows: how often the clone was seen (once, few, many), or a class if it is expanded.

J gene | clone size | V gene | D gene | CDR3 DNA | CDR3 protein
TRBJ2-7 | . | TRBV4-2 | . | TGTGCCAGCAGCCAAGCTTTAGGAACCGCCTACGAGCAGTACTTC | CASSQALGTAYEQYF
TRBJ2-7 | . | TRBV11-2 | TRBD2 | TGTGCCAGCAGCTCCATAGCGGGAGGGCCCTACGAGCAGTACTTC | CASSSIAGGPYEQYF
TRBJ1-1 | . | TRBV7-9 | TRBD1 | TGTGCCAGCAGCTTACCCCGGGACAGGGTTAACACTGAAGCTTTCTTT | CASSLPRDRVNTEAFF
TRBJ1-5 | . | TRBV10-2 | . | TGCGCCAGCAGTGATTTCGGGAATCAGCCCCAGCATTTT | CASSDFGNQPQHF
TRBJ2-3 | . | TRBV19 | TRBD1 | TGTGCCAGCTCCGTCCCCGGGACAGGGTTCCTACAGAATACGCAGTATTTT | CASSVPGTGFLQNTQYF
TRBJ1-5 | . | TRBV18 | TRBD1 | TGTGCCAGCTCACTTCGGGACAGGACAACATCGAGCAATCAGCCCCAGCATTTT | CASSLRDRTTSSNQPQHF
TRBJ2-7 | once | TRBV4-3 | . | TGCGCCAGCAGCCAACAGGGTGGAGCTGACGAGCAGTACTTC | CASSQQGGADEQYF
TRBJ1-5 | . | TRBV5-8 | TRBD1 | TGTGCCAGCAGCATAGGGACAGGTCCGAATCAGCCCCAGCATTTT | CASSIGTGPNQPQHF
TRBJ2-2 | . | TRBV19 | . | TGTGCCAGTAGTATACTGCCGGGAACCGGGGAGCTGTTTTTT | CASSILPGTGELFF
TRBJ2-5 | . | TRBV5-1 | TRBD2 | TGCGCCAGCAGCACCGGTAGCGGGCAAGAGACCCAGTACTTC | CASSTGSGQETQYF
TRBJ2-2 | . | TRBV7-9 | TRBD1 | TGTGCCAGCAGGTCTGGGGGGACAGGGGTCACCGGGGAGCTGTTTTTT | CASRSGGTGVTGELFF
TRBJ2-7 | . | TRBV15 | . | TGTGCCACCAGCAGGGAGCAGTCCGAGCAGTACTTC | CATSREQSEQYF
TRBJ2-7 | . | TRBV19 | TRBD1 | TGTGCCAGTAGCTGGGGGGACAGGGAGGTACACGAGCAGTACTTC | CASSWGDREVHEQYF
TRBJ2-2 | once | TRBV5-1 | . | TGCGCCAGCAGCACGGACAGTAACACCGGGGAGCTGTTTTTT | CASSTDSNTGELFF
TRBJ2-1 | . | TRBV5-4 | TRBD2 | TGTGCCAGCAGCAAAGCGGGAGGGCCCAATGAGCAGTTCTTC | CASSKAGGPNEQFF